This paragraph reports one TCR beta chain. This entry comes from a study of T-cell reconstitution after alpha-beta-depleted transplantation in children. Preparation of the TCRbeta library involved a method that used unique molecular identifiers. One entry per CDR3 protein, called by TCRdb with MiXCR from the PCR reads. The table has approximately 590,000 distinct CDR3 sequences, 10% to 13% seen once; the top ten hold less than 4.5%. The trim removed 7 bases at V and 6 bases at J, leaving 8 bases unmatched. The CDR3 totals 14 residues. CDR1 SGHRS and CDR2 YFSETQ come from the germline V gene. The sample consisted of PBMCs from the stem cell graft donor, taken from the stem cell graft. This chain links TRBV5-1 with TRBJ2-3, with 10 bases lining up with TRBD2. The sequence was collected from a human donor who donated a stem cell graft to a child with acute myeloid leukemia. The CDR3 nucleotides read TGCGCCAGCTCCGGGACTAGCGTGTACGATACGCAGTATTTT. Protein sequence: CASSGTSVYDTQYF. The full variable domain, its missing parts supplied by reference TRBV5-1 and TRBJ2-3, is KAGVTQTPRYLIKTRGQQVTLSCSPISGHRSVSWYQQTPGQGLQFLFEYFSETQRNKGNFPGRFSGRQFSNSRSEMNVSTLELGDSALYLCASSGTSVYDTQYFGPGTRLTVL.